Detailed here is one TCR beta chain. What it recognizes is unknown. Germline V gives CDR1 MNHEY, CDR2 SMNVEV (reference sequence). The CDR3 is 15 amino acids. V trimming: 4 bases; J trimming: 3 bases; junction bases outside the gene matches: 9. The entry originates in a study of T cell clones after liver transplantation. Study-level information: Until 12-24 months post-transplant, subjects got standard immunosuppression and no induction. Blood was drawn pre-transplant, before withdrawal, and after full or failed withdrawal. Whole-study findings and limits: Graft donor-reactive T cells may have migrated into the graft rather than being deleted.

Thawed unstimulated PBMCs were FACS-sorted by CD3, CD4 and CD8 into two populations. Method: immunoSEQ multiplex PCR; TCRdb's copy keeps in-frame clones and lacks some. The sample carries tens of thousands of clones, roughly 90% recorded once. This sample comprised CD4+ T cells from blood, obtained before liver transplant. The source is a human donor who received a liver transplant. This chain links TRBV27 with TRBJ2-7; 7 nucleotides agree with TRBD1. CDR3 nucleotides: TGTGCCAGCAGTTCTTTGGGGACAGAAGGCTACGAGCAGTACTTC. Translating gives CASSSLGTEGYEQYF.